The 5 T cell receptor beta chains in this list originate from one sample, sequenced in a study of T-cell memory formation after mild COVID-19. TCRdb redid the calling of the 5' RACE reads with MiXCR, one entry per CDR3 protein. The sample carries 250,000 to 400,000 distinct CDR3 sequences, approximately 15% recorded once. Sequenced input: PBMCs or a T cell subset sorted from them (not recorded which). The receptors stem from a man aged 18 to 35 who had mild COVID-19 (a few samples of this study predate the infection). Cell type and time point are not known.

This clonotype was detected only a few times. The chain links TRBV5-1 to TRBJ1-4; tentative D call: TRBD1 (5 bases). The CDR3 has 15 residues. Trimming removed 3 bases at V and 5 bases at J, with 14 bases between. Germline CDR1 and CDR2: SGHRS and YFSETQ. Here the CDR3 DNA reads TGCGCCAGCAGCTCCGGGGGGATCTGGAATGAAAAACTGTTTTTT. Encoded protein: CASSSGGIWNEKLFF. Using reference TRBV5-1 and TRBJ1-4 for the parts outside the CDR3, the full variable domain is KAGVTQTPRYLIKTRGQQVTLSCSPISGHRSVSWYQQTPGQGLQFLFEYFSETQRNKGNFPGRFSGRQFSNSRSEMNVSTLELGDSALYLCASSSGGIWNEKLFFGSGTQLSVL.

The V gene is TRBV12-3 or TRBV12-4, the J gene TRBJ2-7, with D perhaps matching TRBD1 or TRBD2 (5 bases each). Trimming stripped 4 bases from V and 5 bases from J, with 12 bases between. The CDR3 has 13 amino acids. The CDR3 coding sequence is TGTGCCAGCAGTTCCGGGACCGTTGACGAGCAGTACTTC. Protein product: CASSSGTVDEQYF.

The table lists this clonotype with a few counts. This chain uses TRBV7-9 with TRBJ2-7; D remains unclear. The CDR3 sequence is 17 residues long. Trimming took 1 base from V and 2 from J, leaving 18 bases between them. In germline, CDR1 is SEHNR, CDR2 FQNEAQ (reference sequence). In nucleotides, the CDR3 is TGTGCCAGCAGCTTAGGAGAGTTCGGCAGGTCGGCCTACGAGCAGTACTTC. Encoded protein: CASSLGEFGRSAYEQYF. Full variable domain (remainder filled in from reference TRBV7-9 and TRBJ2-7): DTGVSQNPRHKITKRGQNVTFRCDPISEHNRLYWYRQTLGQGPEFLTYFQNEAQLEKSRLLSDRFSAERPKGSFSTLEIQRTEQGDSAMYLCASSLGEFGRSAYEQYFGPGTRLTVT.

The genes are TRBV2 and TRBJ2-3, with D possibly being TRBD1 or TRBD2 (5 bases each). Germline lookup yields CDR1 SNHLY and CDR2 FYNNEI. The CDR3 contains 15 residues. Trimming cost V 4 bases and J 0 bases, with 11 bases left between them. CDR3 amino acids: CASSGGRTSTDTQYF. CDR3 DNA sequence: TGTGCCAGCAGTGGGGGCAGGACTAGCACAGATACGCAGTATTTT.

This chain links TRBV6-2 or TRBV6-3 with TRBJ2-2, with D hard to call. This CDR3 contains 15 residues. Deletions cut 8 bases from V and 2 bases from J, with 15 bases between. The germline V gene encodes CDR1 MNHEY and CDR2 SVGEGT. The CDR3 protein is CASRFGDLNTGELFF. The CDR3 DNA sequence: TGTGCCAGCCGTTTTGGAGACCTCAACACCGGGGAGCTGTTTTTT.